These 32 T cell receptor beta chains came from one sample sequenced in a study of T cells expressing NK-cell markers. No DNA is given; TCRdb re-called the 5' RACE reads and lists each CDR3 protein once. The sample totals some 300,000 distinct CDR3 sequences. The sample taken for sequencing was blood T cells: a sorted CD56 or NKG2C T cell subset, CD4+ or CD8+ T cells, or bulk PBMC T cells (not recorded which). Every receptor here comes from a man aged 18 to 35 in good health.

This chain uses TRBV6-5 with TRBJ1-1. Germline CDR1 and CDR2: MNHEY and SVGAGI. The CDR3 consists of 15 residues. This chain's CDR3 is CASSYGATMNTEAFF.

The chain uses TRBV7-2 and TRBJ2-7; TCRdb picks TRBD1, but there is no DNA to check that call. This CDR3 has 16 amino acids. The germline CDR1 and CDR2 sequences are SGHTA and FQGNSA. The CDR3 is CASSLVGGDRDYEQYF.

V gene TRBV29-1 combines with J gene TRBJ2-7; without DNA, the TCRdb call of TRBD1 cannot be checked. Germline CDR1 is SQVTM and CDR2 is ANQGSEA. The CDR3 loop spans 14 amino acids. The chain's CDR3 is CSVGGAGEFYEQYF.

This chain connects TRBV5-6 to TRBJ2-1. CDR3 length equals 14 residues. Germline CDR1 reads SGHDT; CDR2 reads YYEEEE. CDR3 loop: CASSLATPTNEQFF. The full variable domain, its missing parts supplied by reference TRBV5-6 and TRBJ2-1, is DAGVTQSPTHLIKTRGQQVTLRCSPKSGHDTVSWYQQALGQGPQFIFQYYEEEERQRGNFPDRFSGHQFPNYSSELNVNALLLGDSALYLCASSLATPTNEQFFGPGTRLTVL.

This rearrangement joins TRBV20-1 to TRBJ2-7; TCRdb outputs TRBD2, but without DNA this stays unchecked. CDR1 is DFQATT, CDR2 SNEGSKA, per germline (reference sequence). The CDR3 consists of 15 residues. This CDR3 is CSARGSTGSGHEQYF.

The V and J genes are TRBV5-1 and TRBJ1-2; TCRdb's D call of TRBD1 is untestable without DNA. CDR1 SGHRS and CDR2 YFSETQ come from the germline V gene. This CDR3 contains 13 residues. CDR3 protein: CASSADRGGGYTF.

The chain uses TRBV20-1 and TRBJ2-2; the D gene TCRdb calls, TRBD2, cannot be checked with no DNA. The germline gives CDR1 DFQATT, CDR2 SNEGSKA (reference sequence). The CDR3 runs to 13 residues. CDR3 amino acids: CSASPPGPGELFF.

The V gene is TRBV24-1, the J gene TRBJ2-1; the TRBD2 assignment by TCRdb is unverifiable without DNA. This CDR3 region has 17 residues. In germline, CDR1 is KGHDR, CDR2 SFDVKD. CDR3 residues: CATSDVPGTSVGNEQFF.

This chain uses TRBV7-6 with TRBJ1-6. Germline V lookup: CDR1 SGHVS, CDR2 FNYEAQ. This CDR3 comprises 14 residues. The CDR3 loop is CASSLEGSNSPLHF. Full variable domain (missing parts from reference TRBV7-6 and TRBJ1-6): GAGVSQSPRYKVTKRGQDVALRCDPISGHVSLYWYRQALGQGPEFLTYFNYEAQQDKSGLPNDRFSAERPEGSISTLTIQRTEQRDSAMYRCASSLEGSNSPLHFGNGTRLTVT.

J is TRBJ1-5 and V is TRBV15; TCRdb calls TRBD1, which cannot be checked without DNA. The germline V gene encodes CDR1 LNHNV and CDR2 YYDKDF (reference sequence). The CDR3 is 15 amino acids. CDR3 in amino acids: CATSRTGDSNQPQHF. Combining the CDR3 with reference TRBV15 and TRBJ1-5 gives the whole variable domain DAMVIQNPRYQVTQFGKPVTLSCSQTLNHNVMYWYQQKSSQAPKLLFHYYDKDFNNEADTPDNFQSRRPNTSFCFLDIRSPGLGDTAMYLCATSRTGDSNQPQHFGDGTRLSIL.

The CDR3 here is CASSLKFRSSGNTIYF. The V gene is TRBV12-3 or TRBV12-4, the J gene TRBJ1-3. The CDR3 extends over 16 amino acids.

The chain links TRBV24-1 to TRBJ2-2; TCRdb lists TRBD1, though no DNA is available to test this call. The CDR3 spans 14 residues. Germline assignment: CDR1 KGHDR and CDR2 SFDVKD. The chain's CDR3 is CATRRGIGTGELFF.

V gene TRBV12-3 or TRBV12-4 combines with J gene TRBJ2-4. CDR3 length equals 14 residues. The CDR3 protein is CASSFRAAKNIQYF.

V gene TRBV4-1 combines with J gene TRBJ2-5; TCRdb indicates TRBD1, and absent DNA this call remains unverified. In germline, CDR1 is MGHRA, CDR2 YSYEKL. The CDR3 has 15 residues. This chain's CDR3 is CASSPITGAGKTQYF.

The chain is built from TRBV12-3 or TRBV12-4 and TRBJ2-3; TCRdb returns TRBD1, unconfirmable since there is no DNA. This CDR3 region has 15 residues. The CDR3 here is CASSPRDSRMDTQYF.

The V gene is TRBV7-3, the J gene TRBJ2-7; TCRdb's D call of TRBD2 is untestable without DNA. The CDR3 length is 16 residues. CDR1 SGHTA and CDR2 FQGTGA come from the germline V gene. CDR3: CASSPRGSGRTYEQYF.

The chain combines TRBV12-3 or TRBV12-4 with TRBJ2-3; the D call from TCRdb, TRBD1, cannot be confirmed without DNA. The CDR3 loop spans 13 amino acids. The CDR3 spells CASRADRGSTQYF.

The J gene is TRBJ2-1, the V gene TRBV6-1. The CDR3 spans 13 residues. Germline CDR1 and CDR2: MNHNS and SASEGT. The CDR3 sequence: CASSPAAVNEQFF.

V gene TRBV12-3 or TRBV12-4 combines with J gene TRBJ1-2; TCRdb gives TRBD1 as the D gene, but with no DNA this cannot be confirmed. The CDR3 runs to 14 residues. CDR3 amino acids: CASSSYPGDYGYTF.

This CDR3 is CAISASGTGGTETQYF. This sequence joins TRBV10-3 and TRBJ2-5; TCRdb lists TRBD1, though no DNA is available to test this call. The CDR3 consists of 16 residues. The germline CDR1 and CDR2 sequences are ENHRY and SYGVKD.

The CDR3 loop reads CASSVTGGTDTQYF. This sequence joins TRBV5-1 and TRBJ2-3; TCRdb's D gene call, TRBD1, goes unchecked for lack of DNA. There are 14 residues in the CDR3. From germline, CDR1 is SGHRS and CDR2 YFSETQ.

The chain recombines TRBV12-3 or TRBV12-4 with TRBJ1-2. The CDR3 is 12 residues long. CDR3 protein: CASRGQNYGYTF.

V gene TRBV30 combines with J gene TRBJ2-2. The germline CDR1 and CDR2 sequences are GTSNPN and SVGIG (reference sequence). CDR3 length: 14 amino acids. CDR3 protein: CAWFETFLTGELFF.

The genes are TRBV7-6 and TRBJ2-3; TCRdb proposes TRBD2, but this gene call is untestable without DNA. From germline, CDR1 is SGHVS and CDR2 FNYEAQ. This CDR3 contains 18 residues. CDR3 residues: CASSRGTSGGISTDTQYF.

The chain couples TRBV6-5 to TRBJ2-7; TCRdb gives TRBD2 as the D gene, but with no DNA this cannot be confirmed. The CDR3 has 15 residues. Germline assignment: CDR1 MNHEY and CDR2 SVGAGI. The chain's CDR3 is CASSSSGTRLYEQYF.

The chain couples TRBV4-3 to TRBJ2-7. The CDR3 runs to 11 residues. From germline, CDR1 is LGHNA and CDR2 YSLEER. The CDR3 loop is CASSQGDSQYF.

The chain has TRBV30 and TRBJ1-5; TCRdb designates TRBD1, a call that cannot be tested without DNA. The CDR3 has 14 residues. Germline loops: CDR1 GTSNPN, CDR2 SVGIG (reference sequence). This CDR3 is CAWRGQGSNQPQHF.

The chain employs TRBV4-3 and TRBJ2-5; the D gene TCRdb calls, TRBD1, cannot be checked with no DNA. Germline CDR1 reads LGHNA; CDR2 reads YSLEER. The length of the CDR3 is 13 residues. The CDR3 loop is CASSQDWGETQYF.

CDR3 residues: CASSLESGQRSNQPQHF. The chain has TRBV7-6 and TRBJ1-5; the TCRdb D gene call, TRBD1, has no DNA to confirm it. CDR1 and CDR2 (germline): SGHVS, FNYEAQ. CDR3 size: 17 residues.

This chain uses TRBV11-2 with TRBJ2-3; as DNA is missing, the TRBD1 call by TCRdb cannot be tested. CDR1 and CDR2 from the germline V gene are SGHAT and FQNNGV. This CDR3 contains 19 residues. The CDR3 loop reads CASSFYVIGGISSTDTQYF.

J is TRBJ2-1 and V is TRBV11-2; TCRdb's assignment of TRBD2 cannot be checked, as there is no DNA. The length of the CDR3 is 16 residues. Germline V gene sequence: CDR1 SGHAT, CDR2 FQNNGV. The CDR3 reads CASSPRLAGDLDEQFF.

CDR3 residues: CASSLFGGGLLYNEQFF. V gene TRBV27 combines with J gene TRBJ2-1; TCRdb proposes TRBD2, but this gene call is untestable without DNA. CDR3 length equals 17 residues. The germline CDR1 and CDR2 sequences are MNHEY and SMNVEV (reference sequence).